Presented here are 26 T cell receptor beta chains from one specimen sequenced in a study of blood T cell repertoires in COVID-19. Clones were sequenced by immunoSEQ multiplex PCR, and TCRdb holds only the in-frame ones, with some missing. The table includes tens of thousands of clones, about nine tenths detected once. The sample taken for sequencing was peripheral blood. The receptor set was obtained from a man in his sixties with COVID-19, enrolled during active disease.

The chain recombines TRBV5-4 with TRBJ2-2; 11 bases are shared with TRBD2. The V and J ends lost 3 bases and 3 bases, in that order; junction bases with no gene match: 4. The CDR3 totals 16 residues. Germline-derived CDR1 and CDR2 are SGHNT and YYREEE (reference sequence). The CDR3 here is CASSSVAGGDTGELFF. CDR3 in DNA: TGTGCCAGCAGCTCCGTAGCGGGAGGGGACACCGGGGAGCTGTTTTTT.

CDR3 bases: TGCGCCAGCAGCCAACGGACAGGGGATAACTACGAGCAGTACTTC. Translating gives CASSQRTGDNYEQYF. This chain joins TRBV4-1 and TRBJ2-7; 9 bases align to TRBD1. V dropped 2 bases and J dropped 3; count of bases not matched to a gene: 5. This CDR3 spans 15 amino acids. The germline CDR1 and CDR2 sequences are MGHRA and YSYEKL.

The rearrangement links TRBV10-3 to TRBJ1-4; perhaps TRBD1 as D (5 bases). Germline CDR1 is ENHRY and CDR2 is SYGVKD. Trimming pared 7 bases from V and 5 bases from J, leaving 8 bases between. CDR3 length: 12 residues. CDR3 in DNA: TGTGCCATCAAGGCAGGGAATGAAAAACTGTTTTTT. It specifies CAIKAGNEKLFF.

The chain joins TRBV14 to TRBJ2-1, with 13 nucleotides matching TRBD2. There are 16 residues in the CDR3. V lost 2 bases, J lost 6 bases, and 4 bases stayed unmatched. Germline V gene sequence: CDR1 SGHDN, CDR2 FVKESK. The CDR3 region is CASSQPGTSGANEQFF. The DNA of the CDR3 is TGTGCCAGCAGCCAACCCGGGACTAGCGGGGCCAATGAGCAGTTCTTC.

The J gene is TRBJ1-2, the V gene TRBV30, with D perhaps TRBD1 (6 bases). V was pared by 4 bases and J by 3 bases, with 18 bases between. The CDR3 runs to 15 residues. Germline V CDR1 and CDR2: GTSNPN, SVGIG (reference sequence). CDR3 sequence (DNA): TGTGCCTGGAAGAGAGTCCGGGGGGCAGACTATGGCTACACCTTC. Translating it yields CAWKRVRGADYGYTF.

V is TRBV27 and J is TRBJ2-2; possible D gene TRBD2, 5 bases. CDR1 and CDR2 (germline): MNHEY, SMNVEV (reference sequence). There are 16 residues in the CDR3. V lost 3 bases, J lost 0 bases, and 11 bases lay in between. CDR3 sequence (DNA): TGTGCCAGCAGTTTTTCTGGAGCGGCGAACACCGGGGAGCTGTTTTTT. Translation: CASSFSGAANTGELFF.

The chain is built from TRBV6-1 and TRBJ1-2, with 7 bases fitting TRBD1. In germline, CDR1 is MNHNS, CDR2 SASEGT. CDR3 length: 15 amino acids. J was trimmed by 5 bases and V by 1 base; bases with no gene match: 7. CDR3: CASSEVPGTDYGYTF. The DNA for the CDR3 is TGTGCCAGCAGTGAAGTACCCGGGACAGATTATGGCTACACCTTC.

This clone was recorded only once. The same CDR3 can be traced to other DNA sequences in this sample. This sequence joins TRBV27 and TRBJ2-1; tentatively, D is TRBD1 (6 bases). There are 14 residues in the CDR3. Trimming took off 5 bases at V and 7 bases at J, with 15 bases between the two ends. Germline V gene lookup returns CDR1 MNHEY and CDR2 SMNVEV (reference sequence). CDR3: CASSLGRGNNEQFF. The CDR3 DNA is TGTGCCAGCAGTCTTGGCAGGGGTAATAATGAGCAGTTCTTC.

In regard to this clone: Other nucleotide sequences from this sample produce the same CDR3. The chain carries TRBV5-1 and TRBJ1-3, with D perhaps TRBD1 (6 bases). Germline assignment: CDR1 SGHRS and CDR2 YFSETQ. V was clipped by 2 bases and J by 2 bases, with 8 bases between them. CDR3 length equals 14 residues. This CDR3 is CASSLQGAGNTIYF. The CDR3 DNA sequence: TGCGCCAGCAGCTTACAGGGTGCTGGAAACACCATATATTTT.

The chain joins TRBV27 to TRBJ2-1; weak D call: TRBD2 (6 bases). The CDR3 contains 12 residues. Trimming stripped 5 bases from V and 6 bases from J, with 8 bases between. Germline V gives CDR1 MNHEY, CDR2 SMNVEV (reference sequence). The CDR3: CASSTTSNEQFF. The CDR3 DNA is TGTGCCAGCAGTACGACTAGCAATGAGCAGTTCTTC.

This clone was seen a handful of times. As DNA, the CDR3 is TGTGCCAGCAGCTTCGGCGGGAGTGGGTTTTATGAGCAGTTCTTC. It encodes CASSFGGSGFYEQFF. J is TRBJ2-1 and V is TRBV7-2; 7 nucleotides line up with TRBD2. The CDR3 spans 15 residues. Germline-derived CDR1 and CDR2 are SGHTA and FQGNSA. Unmatched junction bases numbered 10, after V lost 3 bases and J lost 8 bases.

The chain has TRBV19 and TRBJ1-2; 8 bases line up with TRBD1. Looked up from germline, CDR1 is LNHDA and CDR2 is SQIVND (reference sequence). Trimming at V came to 7 bases and at J to 1 base, leaving 5 bases not matched to a gene. This CDR3 has 14 amino acids. The CDR3 nucleotides read TGTGCCAGTACCCAGGGGGCGGATAACTATGGCTACACCTTC. The encoded protein is CASTQGADNYGYTF. Based on the CDR3 plus reference TRBV19 and TRBJ1-2, the full variable domain is DGGITQSPKYLFRKEGQNVTLSCEQNLNHDAMYWYRQDPGQGLRLIYYSQIVNDFQKGDIAEGYSVSREKKESFPLTVTSAQKNPTAFYLCASTQGADNYGYTFGSGTRLTVV.

The CDR3, as DNA: TGTGCCAGCTCACCAAAAATAGCGGGCCACTACGAGCAGTACTTC. Amino acids: CASSPKIAGHYEQYF. The V gene is TRBV18, the J gene TRBJ2-7; 7 nucleotides align to TRBD2. The CDR3 is 15 residues long. With 2 bases clipped from V and 3 bases from J, the junction kept 7 bases outside the gene matches. Germline-derived CDR1 and CDR2 are KGHSH and LQKENI. The full variable domain, rest sourced from reference TRBV18 and TRBJ2-7, is NAGVMQNPRHLVRRRGQEARLRCSPMKGHSHVYWYRQLPEEGLKFMVYLQKENIIDESGMPKERFSAEFPKEGPSILRIQQVVRGDSAAYFCASSPKIAGHYEQYFGPGTRLTVT.

This chain connects TRBV5-1 to TRBJ1-1; D might be TRBD1 (5 bases). The CDR3 has 17 residues. Germline V gene lookup returns CDR1 SGHRS and CDR2 YFSETQ. Trimming pared 0 bases from V and 0 bases from J, leaving 15 bases between. The CDR3 DNA reads TGCGCCAGCAGCTTGGAAGGGGCCGACTTGATGAACACTGAAGCTTTCTTT. Protein: CASSLEGADLMNTEAFF.

The chain carries TRBV6-6 and TRBJ1-1; 7 nucleotides match TRBD1. V dropped 7 bases and J dropped 1; count of bases not matched to a gene: 9. Germline CDR1 reads MNHNY; CDR2 reads SVGAGI (reference sequence). The CDR3 is made up of 15 amino acids. CDR3 amino acids: CASNRGGQANTEAFF. The CDR3 DNA follows: TGTGCCAGCAACCGCGGAGGACAGGCGAACACTGAAGCTTTCTTT.

The chain recombines TRBV3-1 (or the pseudogene TRBV3-2) with TRBJ2-1; 14 bases are shared with TRBD2. The V gene end was trimmed by 3 bases and the J gene end by 9 bases; junction bases not matched to a gene: 7. CDR1 and CDR2 (germline): LGHDT, YNNKEL (reference sequence). This CDR3 region has 16 residues. The CDR3, as DNA: TGTGCCAGCAGCCATGGTGGACTAGCGGGAGGAGTTGAGCAGTTCTTC. Translation: CASSHGGLAGGVEQFF.

The chain uses TRBV2 and TRBJ1-2, with D maybe TRBD1 (5 bases). The CDR3 contains 14 residues. Trimming pared 6 bases from V and 1 base from J, leaving 12 bases between. Germline V CDR1 and CDR2: SNHLY, FYNNEI. DNA of the CDR3: TGTGCCAGCAGGGGGCAGGGACTTAACTATGGCTACACCTTC. This codes for CASRGQGLNYGYTF.

This clone was observed a few times. The chain recombines TRBV19 with TRBJ1-1; the match to TRBD1 covers 11 bases. This CDR3 spans 14 amino acids. From germline, CDR1 is LNHDA and CDR2 SQIVND (reference sequence). With 5 bases clipped from V and 7 bases from J, the junction kept 6 bases outside the gene matches. The CDR3 protein is CASSPGQGADEAFF. CDR3 in DNA: TGTGCCAGTAGTCCAGGACAGGGGGCTGATGAAGCTTTCTTT. The full variable domain, completed using reference TRBV19 and TRBJ1-1, is DGGITQSPKYLFRKEGQNVTLSCEQNLNHDAMYWYRQDPGQGLRLIYYSQIVNDFQKGDIAEGYSVSREKKESFPLTVTSAQKNPTAFYLCASSPGQGADEAFFGQGTRLTVV.

V and J are TRBV10-3 and TRBJ1-2; D gene uncertain. V was pared by 2 bases and J by 3 bases, with 10 bases between. Germline V gene sequence: CDR1 ENHRY, CDR2 SYGVKD. The CDR3 totals 14 residues. The CDR3 DNA is TGTGCCATCAGTGAGATGGGAGCGGACTATGGCTACACCTTC. Amino acids: CAISEMGADYGYTF.

V usage is TRBV5-1 and J usage is TRBJ2-1, with 7 bases that match TRBD2. The germline gives CDR1 SGHRS, CDR2 YFSETQ. CDR3 length equals 14 residues. The trim removed 1 base at V and 4 bases at J, leaving 2 bases unmatched. The CDR3 coding sequence is TGCGCCAGCAGCTTGCCGGGACTATACAATGAGCAGTTCTTC. It yields the protein CASSLPGLYNEQFF.

V and J are TRBV28 and TRBJ2-2; 8 nucleotides line up with TRBD1. CDR1 and CDR2 (germline): MDHEN, SYDVKM. The V segment lost 5 bases and the J segment 1 base; nucleotides outside the gene matches: 3. This CDR3 comprises 15 residues. The CDR3 DNA follows: TGTGCCAGCAGTACCGGGACAGGGAACACCGGGGAGCTGTTTTTT. It yields the protein CASSTGTGNTGELFF.

This chain joins TRBV5-8 and TRBJ2-7; 7 positions match TRBD1. The ends lost 3 bases at V and 0 bases at J; junction bases unmatched: 0. This CDR3 region has 13 residues. Germline V gene sequence: CDR1 SGHTS, CDR2 YDEGEE. CDR3 loop: CASSWDSSYEQYF. The CDR3 DNA reads TGTGCCAGCAGCTGGGACAGCTCCTACGAGCAGTACTTC. Based on the CDR3 plus reference TRBV5-8 and TRBJ2-7, the full variable domain is EAGVTQSPTHLIKTRGQQATLRCSPISGHTSVYWYQQALGLGLQFLLWYDEGEERNRGNFPPRFSGRQFPNYSSELNVNALELEDSALYLCASSWDSSYEQYFGPGTRLTVT.

The chain has TRBV5-5 and TRBJ1-5; tentatively, D is TRBD1 (6 bases). CDR1 and CDR2 (germline): SGHKS, YYEKEE (reference sequence). V was pared by 3 bases and J by 0 bases, with 10 bases between. This CDR3 region has 15 residues. Here the CDR3 reads CASSSRGISNQPQHF. The CDR3 nucleotides are TGTGCCAGCAGCTCCAGGGGAATTAGCAATCAGCCCCAGCATTTT.

The chain uses TRBV10-1 and TRBJ2-5, with 9 bases identical to TRBD1. V trimming: 4 bases; J trimming: 6 bases; junction bases outside the gene matches: 12. This CDR3 region has 16 residues. Germline CDR1 and CDR2: WNHNN and SYGVQD (reference sequence). The DNA of the CDR3 is TGCGCCAGCAGTGGAGGAGGGGGACAGGGCGGAAAGACCCAGTACTTC. Translating gives CASSGGGGQGGKTQYF.

The chain recombines TRBV27 with TRBJ1-5; 7 bases map to TRBD1. V was pared by 5 bases and J by 7 bases, with 8 bases of the junction left unmatched. The germline CDR1 and CDR2 sequences are MNHEY and SMNVEV (reference sequence). The CDR3 consists of 14 residues. The CDR3 sequence is CASSLRGGRQPQHF. DNA for the CDR3: TGTGCCAGCAGTCTTCGAGGGGGCCGACAGCCCCAGCATTTT.

The chain joins TRBV3-1 (or the pseudogene TRBV3-2) to TRBJ2-7; 7 bases match TRBD2. V lost 3 bases, J lost 4 bases, and 3 bases stayed unmatched. The length of the CDR3 is 13 residues. Germline values: CDR1 LGHDT, CDR2 YNNKEL (reference sequence). CDR3 sequence reads: CASSHASGYEQYF. For the CDR3, the DNA is TGTGCCAGCAGCCACGCTAGCGGTTACGAGCAGTACTTC.